One sample yielded the 32 T cell receptor beta chains listed below, sequenced in a study of control samples from healthy donors and cancer patients. Some clones are missing from TCRdb's copy, which holds only in-frame ones; the method was immunoSEQ multiplex PCR. The table shows over 85,000 clones, with 85% to 90% occurring only once. The sequencing sample was made of PBMCs. The source of these receptors is a woman aged 45-59 years with colorectal cancer.

This chain uses TRBV10-2 with TRBJ1-4, with D unresolved. With 3 bases removed from V and 6 bases from J, the gap between germline ends came to 11 bases. CDR3 size: 14 residues. Per germline, CDR1 WSHSY and CDR2 SAAADI. The CDR3 is CASSDSTVYEKLFF. The CDR3 DNA sequence: TGCGCCAGCAGTGACTCCACAGTGTATGAAAAACTGTTTTTT.

The rearrangement uses TRBV24-1 and TRBJ1-1, with 8 bases matching TRBD1. Per germline, CDR1 KGHDR and CDR2 SFDVKD. Trimming took 3 bases from V and 9 from J; bases not matched to a gene: 2. This CDR3 has 12 residues. Here the CDR3 reads CATSDTGGKAFF. The CDR3 bases are TGTGCCACCAGTGATACAGGGGGGAAAGCTTTCTTT.

The rearrangement links TRBV9 to TRBJ1-2; TRBD1 is a possible D gene (6 bases). This CDR3 has 17 residues. Between the trimmed V and J ends, which lost 4 bases and 5 bases, there was a span of 24 bases. Germline CDR1 is SGDLS and CDR2 is YYNGEE. In DNA form, the CDR3 reads TGTGCCAGCAGCCCGGGGGTCTGGAAACAGGGTGGATATGGCTACACCTTC. Translating gives CASSPGVWKQGGYGYTF. Complete variable domain (other parts from reference TRBV9 and TRBJ1-2): DSGVTQTPKHLITATGQRVTLRCSPRSGDLSVYWYQQSLDQGLQFLIQYYNGEERAKGNILERFSAQQFPDLHSELNLSSLELGDSALYFCASSPGVWKQGGYGYTFGSGTRLTVV.

This chain connects TRBV19 to TRBJ1-2; 9 bases fit TRBD1. Per germline, CDR1 LNHDA and CDR2 SQIVND (reference sequence). This CDR3 spans 15 amino acids. Trimming at V came to 3 bases and at J to 4 bases, leaving 6 bases not matched to a gene. The CDR3 DNA sequence: TGTGCCAGTAGTATTCTACAGGGGGCGGGCTATGGCTACACCTTC. This translates into CASSILQGAGYGYTF.

The chain links TRBV3-1 (or the pseudogene TRBV3-2) to TRBJ2-5; D tentatively reads TRBD1 or TRBD2 (5 bases each). The CDR3 contains 14 residues. Germline V gene lookup returns CDR1 LGHDT and CDR2 YNNKEL (reference sequence). V lost 1 base and J lost 5, with 11 bases in between. The CDR3, as DNA: TGTGCCAGCAGCCAAGGAGGGACCTCGGAGACCCAGTACTTC. As protein: CASSQGGTSETQYF.

This clone was observed once. V and J are TRBV5-8 and TRBJ1-5; TRBD1 is a possible D gene (5 bases). Germline V lookup: CDR1 SGHTS, CDR2 YDEGEE. The V end was cut by 4 bases, the J end by 1 base, with 9 bases between. The CDR3 consists of 14 residues. CDR3 region: CASSRRQSNQPQHF. Here the CDR3 DNA reads TGTGCCAGCAGCCGCCGACAGAGCAATCAGCCCCAGCATTTT.

The gene calls are TRBV7-2 and TRBJ1-2; D remains ambiguous. Between the trimmed V and J ends, which lost 1 base and 4 bases, there was a span of 10 bases. CDR1 SGHTA and CDR2 FQGNSA come from the germline V gene. The CDR3 extends over 14 amino acids. CDR3 residues: CASSLVGGIYGYTF. In DNA, the CDR3 is TGTGCCAGCAGCTTAGTTGGCGGAATCTATGGCTACACCTTC. The full variable domain, completed using reference TRBV7-2 and TRBJ1-2, is GAGVSQSPSNKVTEKGKDVELRCDPISGHTALYWYRQSLGQGLEFLIYFQGNSAPDKSGLPSDRFSAERTGGSVSTLTIQRTQQEDSAVYLCASSLVGGIYGYTFGSGTRLTVV.

V and J are TRBV7-2 and TRBJ1-2; D is possibly TRBD1 (6 bases). CDR1 is SGHTA and CDR2 is FQGNSA in the germline V gene. Trimming took off 4 bases at V and 6 bases at J, with 18 bases between the two ends. CDR3 length: 15 amino acids. CDR3 loop: CASSSRTVYTDGYTF. The CDR3 nucleotides read TGTGCCAGCAGCTCGAGGACAGTTTATACTGATGGCTACACCTTC.

The chain has TRBV7-2 and TRBJ2-5; 9 bases are shared with TRBD1. CDR3 length equals 14 residues. CDR1 and CDR2 from the germline V gene are SGHTA and FQGNSA. With V trimmed by 7 bases and J by 1 base, 4 bases remained unmatched. CDR3 DNA: TGTGCCAGCATCCAGACAGGGGGCCAAGAGACCCAGTACTTC. Protein product: CASIQTGGQETQYF.

J is TRBJ1-5 and V is TRBV6-2 or TRBV6-3, with D perhaps matching TRBD1 (6 bases). The CDR3 runs 15 residues. V was cut by 0 bases and J by 7 bases, with 13 bases left in between. Germline values: CDR1 MNHEY, CDR2 SVGEGT. As DNA, the CDR3 is TGTGCCAGCAGTTACTCGAGGGGGGGCGGGCAGCCCCAGCATTTT. Translated: CASSYSRGGGQPQHF.

The chain links TRBV19 to TRBJ1-6; D not resolved. V was clipped by 5 bases and J by 0 bases, with 8 bases between them. Germline V lookup: CDR1 LNHDA, CDR2 SQIVND (reference sequence). CDR3 size: 15 residues. CDR3 residues: CASSSESSYNSPLHF. CDR3 nucleotide sequence: TGTGCCAGTAGTTCTGAAAGCTCCTATAATTCACCCCTCCACTTT.

The V and J genes are TRBV12-3 or TRBV12-4 and TRBJ1-2; a weak D match, TRBD1 (6 bases). Trimming took off 6 bases at V and 3 bases at J, with 11 bases between the two ends. The CDR3 is 13 amino acids. The CDR3 nucleotides read TGTGCCAGCAGCCCAGGGGCTGACTATGGCTACACCTTC. The encoded protein is CASSPGADYGYTF.

The chain carries TRBV18 and TRBJ2-1; 8 nucleotides agree with TRBD1. This CDR3 contains 15 residues. V gave up 4 bases and J gave up 4 bases; unmatched junction bases: 6. Germline V gives CDR1 KGHSH, CDR2 LQKENI. The CDR3 is CASSHGTGDYNEQFF. CDR3 DNA: TGTGCCAGCTCACATGGGACAGGCGATTACAATGAGCAGTTCTTC.

This clone was seen a handful of times. In DNA, the CDR3 is TGTGCCAGCAATCTAGACAGGAACACTGAAGCTTTCTTT. This encodes CASNLDRNTEAFF. V gene TRBV12-3 or TRBV12-4 combines with J gene TRBJ1-1, with a possible D match to TRBD1 (5 bases). V lost 7 bases and J 1 base, leaving 10 bases between the germline ends. This CDR3 is built from 13 residues.

A word on this clone: The same CDR3 also results from other DNA sequences found in this sample. V usage is TRBV3-1 (or the pseudogene TRBV3-2) and J usage is TRBJ1-1; D is ambiguous. Germline-derived CDR1 and CDR2 are LGHDT and YNNKEL (reference sequence). The CDR3 loop spans 15 amino acids. Trimming left V 0 bases short and J 1 base short, with 9 bases between. CDR3 sequence: CASSQDRSGNTEAFF. The CDR3 nucleotides are TGTGCCAGCAGCCAAGATCGAAGTGGGAACACTGAAGCTTTCTTT.

This rearrangement joins TRBV10-3 to TRBJ1-2; 10 bases map to TRBD1. The CDR3 consists of 13 residues. After removal of 6 bases from V and 10 bases from J, the junction contained 8 bases not matched to a gene. CDR1 is ENHRY, CDR2 SYGVKD, per germline. This chain's CDR3 is CAISSGTGDTYTF. CDR3 in DNA: TGTGCCATCAGCTCCGGGACAGGGGATACCTACACCTTC.

This clone was recorded a few times. This chain joins TRBV5-1 and TRBJ2-2, with TRBD2 identical over 9 bases. The CDR3 contains 18 residues. Germline V CDR1 and CDR2: SGHRS, YFSETQ. Trimming cost V 0 bases and J 2 bases; bases outside gene matches: 8. The CDR3 loop is CASSLAAASGANTGELFF. The CDR3, as DNA: TGCGCCAGCAGCTTGGCCGCGGCTAGCGGGGCAAACACCGGGGAGCTGTTTTTT.

This rearrangement joins TRBV19 to TRBJ1-1; D gene uncertain. The V gene lost 2 bases and the J gene lost 1 base, with 5 bases spanning the gap. CDR3 length: 13 residues. From germline, CDR1 is LNHDA and CDR2 SQIVND (reference sequence). CDR3: CASSIQENTEAFF. In DNA, the CDR3 is TGTGCCAGTAGTATACAGGAGAACACTGAAGCTTTCTTT.

The chain links TRBV4-3 to TRBJ1-6; D uncertain. The germline V and J ends were trimmed by 1 base and 6 bases, with 7 bases remaining between them. This CDR3 is built from 14 residues. In germline, CDR1 is LGHNA, CDR2 YSLEER. CDR3 DNA sequence: TGCGCCAGCAGCCAAGTCGACACTAATTCACCCCTCCACTTT. This encodes CASSQVDTNSPLHF.

This clone was counted only a few times. The rearrangement joins TRBV6-1 to TRBJ2-2, with unresolved D. Germline assignment: CDR1 MNHNS and CDR2 SASEGT. This CDR3 is built from 14 residues. Between the trimmed V and J ends, which lost 0 bases and 7 bases, there was a span of 9 bases. The DNA for the CDR3 is TGTGCCAGCAGTGAAGCGCTGTCGGGCGGGGAGCTGTTTTTT. Its translation: CASSEALSGGELFF.

DNA of the CDR3: TGTGCCAGTAGTATTGGTCAGGGTCGGACTAATGAAAAACTGTTTTTT. Amino acid sequence: CASSIGQGRTNEKLFF. The rearrangement joins TRBV19 to TRBJ1-4; maybe TRBD1 (5 bases). With 3 bases removed from V and 2 bases from J, the gap between germline ends came to 13 bases. CDR3 size: 16 residues. The V gene's germline CDR1 is LNHDA and CDR2 SQIVND (reference sequence). The full variable domain, with the rest looked up from reference TRBV19 and TRBJ1-4, is DGGITQSPKYLFRKEGQNVTLSCEQNLNHDAMYWYRQDPGQGLRLIYYSQIVNDFQKGDIAEGYSVSREKKESFPLTVTSAQKNPTAFYLCASSIGQGRTNEKLFFGSGTQLSVL.

The DNA of the CDR3 is TGTGCCAGCAGTGAACCTGATTCACCCCTCCACTTT. This encodes CASSEPDSPLHF. The chain recombines TRBV2 with TRBJ1-6; D remains ambiguous. CDR1 SNHLY and CDR2 FYNNEI come from the germline V gene. V was pared by 2 bases and J by 8 bases, with 4 bases between. CDR3 length equals 12 residues.

V gene TRBV4-3 combines with J gene TRBJ2-1; D might be TRBD2 (5 bases). Germline CDR1 reads LGHNA; CDR2 reads YSLEER. V gave up 0 bases and J gave up 9 bases, with 12 bases separating them. CDR3 length: 14 residues. The CDR3 DNA follows: TGCGCCAGCAGCCAAGAGGGCGGGCGAGCTGAGCAGTTCTTC. Translated, it gives CASSQEGGRAEQFF.

Worth noting for this clone: This sample also contains other DNA sequences that code for the same CDR3. The chain uses TRBV15 and TRBJ1-5; perhaps TRBD1 as D (5 bases). The ends were cut back, 1 base at V and 6 bases at J, with 19 bases in the middle. This CDR3 is 17 amino acids long. Germline CDR1 LNHNV, CDR2 YYDKDF (reference sequence). CDR3 DNA: TGTGCCACCAGCAGAGGTTCAGGGTCCGGGGCGGGTCAGCCCCAGCATTTT. This translates into CATSRGSGSGAGQPQHF.

The chain joins TRBV6-5 to TRBJ1-6, with D possibly TRBD1 on 5 matching bases. The germline CDR1 and CDR2 sequences are MNHEY and SVGAGI. CDR3 size: 13 residues. Trimming took off 2 bases at V and 10 bases at J, with 9 bases between the two ends. In DNA, the CDR3 is TGTGCCAGCAGTTACACGGGGCAGTCACCCCTCCACTTT. It translates to CASSYTGQSPLHF.

The chain has TRBV7-3 and TRBJ1-1, with TRBD1 matching 10 bases. The CDR3 runs to 13 residues. The J segment lost 8 bases and the V segment lost 4 bases, leaving 4 bases of the junction unmatched. Germline CDR1 is SGHTA and CDR2 is FQGTGA. The CDR3 bases are TGTGCCAGCAGCTATTGGGACAGGGGCGAAGCTTTCTTT. It yields the protein CASSYWDRGEAFF.

This chain links TRBV5-5 with TRBJ2-5; tentatively, D is TRBD2 (5 bases). Germline CDR1 and CDR2: SGHKS and YYEKEE (reference sequence). The CDR3 runs 13 residues. The V gene lost 4 bases and the J gene lost 5 bases, with 12 bases spanning the gap. For the CDR3, the DNA is TGTGCCAGCAGCCCCGGGAACGTGGAGACCCAGTACTTC. Translation gives CASSPGNVETQYF. The full variable domain, in which reference TRBV5-5 and TRBJ2-5 provide the parts outside the CDR3, is DAGVTQSPTHLIKTRGQQVTLRCSPISGHKSVSWYQQVLGQGPQFIFQYYEKEERGRGNFPDRFSARQFPNYSSELNVNALLLGDSALYLCASSPGNVETQYFGPGTRLLVL.

The chain uses TRBV27 and TRBJ2-4, with D unresolved. The germline V and J ends were trimmed by 6 bases and 1 base, with 7 bases remaining between them. Per germline, CDR1 MNHEY and CDR2 SMNVEV (reference sequence). The CDR3 runs 13 residues. The CDR3 coding sequence is TGTGCCAGCAGGGAATTTGCCAAAAACATTCAGTACTTC. The encoded protein is CASREFAKNIQYF.

CDR3 sequence reads: CASSPTHGGGLSGIEKLFF. The CDR3 DNA follows: TGTGCCAGCTCACCAACCCATGGCGGGGGGCTGAGCGGGATTGAAAAACTGTTTTTT. The chain has TRBV18 and TRBJ1-4, with a possible D match to TRBD1 (6 bases). Trimming stripped 2 bases from V and 7 bases from J, with 26 bases between. Germline assignment: CDR1 KGHSH and CDR2 LQKENI. The CDR3 is 19 amino acids.

As for this clone: The junction shows a germline mismatch at one end, possibly a read error. The chain is built from TRBV6-5 and TRBJ2-1; 8 bases fit TRBD1. This CDR3 has 15 residues. Germline V gene data show CDR1 as MNHEY and CDR2 as SVGAGI. The CDR3: CASSYSGTGLNEQFF. CDR3 coding DNA: TGTGCCAGCAGCTACTCCGGGACAGGACTCAATGAGCAGTTCTTC.

The V gene is TRBV30, the J gene TRBJ2-5; D gene uncertain. Germline CDR1 is GTSNPN and CDR2 is SVGIG (reference sequence). With 0 bases removed from V and 7 bases from J, the gap between germline ends came to 12 bases. This CDR3 spans 13 amino acids. CDR3 residues: CAWSVQGFGTQYF. DNA for the CDR3: TGTGCCTGGAGTGTACAAGGGTTCGGGACCCAGTACTTC.

The genes are TRBV18 and TRBJ1-5; D is undetermined. Germline V gene data show CDR1 as KGHSH and CDR2 as LQKENI. V was clipped by 2 bases and J by 4 bases, with 6 bases between them. The CDR3 contains 13 residues. The CDR3 loop reads CASSPEENQPQHF. CDR3 bases: TGTGCCAGCTCACCAGAAGAAAATCAGCCCCAGCATTTT. Using reference TRBV18 and TRBJ1-5 for the parts outside the CDR3, the full variable domain is NAGVMQNPRHLVRRRGQEARLRCSPMKGHSHVYWYRQLPEEGLKFMVYLQKENIIDESGMPKERFSAEFPKEGPSILRIQQVVRGDSAAYFCASSPEENQPQHFGDGTRLSIL.